Following are 24 T cell receptor beta chains from one sample sequenced in a study of technical replicates of blood from a handful of donors. The method was immunoSEQ multiplex PCR; TCRdb's version includes in-frame clones alone and lacks a portion of them. The sample contains around 95,000 clones, approximately 96% of which appear only once. The sample taken for sequencing was T cells isolated from PBMCs. The receptor source for this set is a human donor in good health.

The chain couples TRBV14 to TRBJ2-2; the D gene is possibly TRBD2 (6 bases). The germline CDR1 and CDR2 sequences are SGHDN and FVKESK. Trimming removed 5 bases at V and 4 bases at J, with 8 bases between. The CDR3 runs to 13 residues. The CDR3 nucleotides read TGTGCCAGCAGCAGGGACTTCACCGGGGAGCTGTTTTTT. Amino acid sequence: CASSRDFTGELFF. The complete variable domain, with remaining parts taken from reference TRBV14 and TRBJ2-2, reads EAGVTQFPSHSVIEKGQTVTLRCDPISGHDNLYWYRRVMGKEIKFLLHFVKESKQDESGMPNNRFLAERTGGTYSTLKVQPAELEDSGVYFCASSRDFTGELFFGEGSRLTVL.

This chain joins TRBV2 and TRBJ1-2, with a weak D call TRBD1 (6 bases). V was trimmed by 5 bases and J by 7 bases, leaving 14 bases between them. This CDR3 contains 13 residues. Germline assignment: CDR1 SNHLY and CDR2 FYNNEI. The CDR3 DNA reads TGTGCCAGCAGTCACCCGGGGGGGGCTGGCTACACCTTC. This codes for CASSHPGGAGYTF.

The rearrangement links TRBV14 to TRBJ2-6; no reliable D call. V was clipped by 3 bases and J by 4 bases, with 16 bases between them. CDR1 and CDR2 (germline): SGHDN, FVKESK. The CDR3 totals 17 residues. CDR3 sequence: CASSQLVPRAGANVLTF. The CDR3 DNA reads as TGTGCCAGCAGCCAGTTAGTCCCTAGAGCGGGGGCCAACGTCCTGACTTTC.

The chain recombines TRBV27 with TRBJ1-1; 9 bases align to TRBD1. The CDR3 has 15 amino acids. Looked up from germline, CDR1 is MNHEY and CDR2 is SMNVEV (reference sequence). The V and J ends lost 5 bases and 3 bases, in that order; junction bases with no gene match: 7. The CDR3 region has the DNA TGTGCCAGCAGTCCGTACACAGGGGGCCACACTGAAGCTTTCTTT. This translates into CASSPYTGGHTEAFF.

The V call is TRBV5-1, the J call TRBJ2-5; TRBD1 might be the D (7 bases). The CDR3 totals 15 residues. V was clipped by 2 bases and J by 4 bases, with 15 bases between them. Germline V lookup: CDR1 SGHRS, CDR2 YFSETQ. CDR3 sequence reads: CASSFGGGLGETQYF. Here the CDR3 DNA reads TGCGCCAGCAGCTTCGGAGGGGGCTTGGGAGAGACCCAGTACTTC. Full variable domain (outside the CDR3, taken from reference TRBV5-1 and TRBJ2-5): KAGVTQTPRYLIKTRGQQVTLSCSPISGHRSVSWYQQTPGQGLQFLFEYFSETQRNKGNFPGRFSGRQFSNSRSEMNVSTLELGDSALYLCASSFGGGLGETQYFGPGTRLLVL.

The CDR3 loop reads CASSTTGGITEAFF. The CDR3, as DNA: TGTGCCAGCAGCACGACCGGGGGGATCACTGAAGCTTTCTTT. The V call is TRBV7-9, the J call TRBJ1-1; D perhaps matches TRBD1 (5 bases). This CDR3 spans 14 amino acids. Germline V gene sequence: CDR1 SEHNR, CDR2 FQNEAQ (reference sequence). V was shortened by 5 bases and J by 4 bases, with 14 bases between the two germline ends. The whole variable domain, filled in from reference TRBV7-9 and TRBJ1-1, reads DTGVSQNPRHKITKRGQNVTFRCDPISEHNRLYWYRQTLGQGPEFLTYFQNEAQLEKSRLLSDRFSAERPKGSFSTLEIQRTEQGDSAMYLCASSTTGGITEAFFGQGTRLTVV.

J is TRBJ1-5 and V is TRBV5-4; 7 bases fit TRBD1. CDR1 and CDR2 (germline): SGHNT, YYREEE (reference sequence). This CDR3 is built from 17 residues. J was trimmed by 4 bases and V by 4 bases; bases with no gene match: 14. The CDR3 here is CASSRSPGGGGNQPQHF. The CDR3 coding sequence is TGTGCCAGCAGCCGGTCCCCAGGGGGTGGGGGAAATCAGCCCCAGCATTTT.

This chain joins TRBV27 and TRBJ1-1, with D possibly matching TRBD1 (5 bases). This CDR3 is 15 amino acids long. V was cut by 5 bases and J by 3 bases, with 16 bases left in between. CDR1 MNHEY and CDR2 SMNVEV come from the germline V gene (reference sequence). The CDR3 DNA is TGTGCCAGCAGTCTTCGTCAGGGCGGGGACACTGAAGCTTTCTTT. Protein product: CASSLRQGGDTEAFF.

The chain has TRBV5-1 and TRBJ2-1, with TRBD2 identical over 7 bases. There are 18 residues in the CDR3. The V gene's germline CDR1 is SGHRS and CDR2 YFSETQ. The J segment lost 1 base and the V segment lost 1 base, leaving 11 bases of the junction unmatched. The CDR3 DNA reads TGCGCCAGCAGCTTGTCTCTAGCGGTTAGGGGTTCCTACAATGAGCAGTTCTTC. Its protein is CASSLSLAVRGSYNEQFF. The full variable domain, completed using reference TRBV5-1 and TRBJ2-1, is KAGVTQTPRYLIKTRGQQVTLSCSPISGHRSVSWYQQTPGQGLQFLFEYFSETQRNKGNFPGRFSGRQFSNSRSEMNVSTLELGDSALYLCASSLSLAVRGSYNEQFFGPGTRLTVL.

The chain combines TRBV19 with TRBJ1-2; D not certain. There are 15 residues in the CDR3. Germline values: CDR1 LNHDA, CDR2 SQIVND (reference sequence). V gave up 0 bases and J gave up 1 base, with 9 bases separating them. CDR3 sequence reads: CASSIDHGINYGYTF. The CDR3 DNA is TGTGCCAGTAGTATAGATCACGGGATTAACTATGGCTACACCTTC. The variable domain in full, completed from reference TRBV19 and TRBJ1-2, reads DGGITQSPKYLFRKEGQNVTLSCEQNLNHDAMYWYRQDPGQGLRLIYYSQIVNDFQKGDIAEGYSVSREKKESFPLTVTSAQKNPTAFYLCASSIDHGINYGYTFGSGTRLTVV.

V is TRBV7-5 and J is TRBJ1-1; TRBD1, the table's D call, lacks a check against the DNA. TRBV7-5 is given as a pseudogene. This CDR3 contains 15 residues. The DNA of the CDR3 is TGTGTCAGAAGCCCGCCGGGGACAGGGACAACTGAAGCTTTCTTT. Translating it yields CVRSPPGTGTTEAFF.

The chain couples TRBV25-1 to TRBJ2-5; D might be TRBD2 (6 bases). The germline gives CDR1 MGHDK, CDR2 SYGVNS. Trimming removed 4 bases from V and 1 base from J, with 19 bases in between. The CDR3 spans 17 residues. The CDR3 protein is CASSALPGLTPQETQYF. For the CDR3, the DNA is TGTGCCAGCAGTGCCCTTCCGGGACTCACTCCCCAAGAGACCCAGTACTTC.

The chain carries TRBV10-3 and TRBJ2-1; 11 nucleotides align to TRBD2. The V gene's germline CDR1 is ENHRY and CDR2 SYGVKD. Germline trimming cut 10 bases from V and 7 bases from J; bases unmatched to any gene: 6. The CDR3 runs to 13 residues. CDR3 DNA: TGTGCCACAATAGCGGGGGGGAAGAATGAGCAGTTCTTC. Its protein is CATIAGGKNEQFF.

The chain has TRBV28 and TRBJ1-3; D gene uncertain. Looked up from germline, CDR1 is MDHEN and CDR2 is SYDVKM. V was shortened by 3 bases and J by 0 bases, with 6 bases between the two germline ends. CDR3 length equals 14 residues. The CDR3 nucleotides read TGTGCCAGCAGTTTTTCAGGCTCTGGAAACACCATATATTTT. Amino acids: CASSFSGSGNTIYF.

The chain is built from TRBV4-2 and TRBJ1-1; D might be TRBD1 (5 bases). Trimming left V 1 base short and J 5 bases short, with 8 bases between. CDR3 length equals 13 residues. From germline, CDR1 is LGHNA and CDR2 YNFKEQ. The DNA for the CDR3 is TGTGCCAGCAGCCAAGTGGGGGGAACTGAAGCTTTCTTT. Translating gives CASSQVGGTEAFF.

The rearrangement uses TRBV30 and TRBJ1-4, with D tentatively TRBD1 (5 bases). The germline V gene has CDR1 GTSNPN and CDR2 SVGIG (reference sequence). The CDR3 spans 14 residues. V lost 8 bases to trimming and J lost 4 bases, with 17 bases between them. Written as DNA, the CDR3 is TGTGCCATATCGGGGGGAAATGGTAATGAAAAACTGTTTTTT. Amino acid sequence: CAISGGNGNEKLFF.

CDR3 coding DNA: TGTGCCAGCAGTGGACAGGGGGATTACATGAACACTGAAGCTTTCTTT. The encoded protein is CASSGQGDYMNTEAFF. The chain carries TRBV6-1 and TRBJ1-1; 9 bases map to TRBD1. The CDR3 extends over 16 amino acids. The germline V gene has CDR1 MNHNS and CDR2 SASEGT. With V trimmed by 4 bases and J by 0 bases, 6 bases remained unmatched.

The chain joins TRBV7-9 to TRBJ2-3; TRBD2 matches at 7 bases. The CDR3 consists of 13 residues. Germline CDR1 is SEHNR and CDR2 is FQNEAQ (reference sequence). V gave up 10 bases and J gave up 3 bases; unmatched junction bases: 7. The CDR3 loop reads CATPRRETDTQYF. The DNA for the CDR3 is TGTGCCACTCCCCGGCGGGAGACAGATACGCAGTATTTT.

In DNA, the CDR3 is TGCGCCAGCAGCCAGGACAGCGGCTCCTACGAGCAGTACTTC. The encoded protein is CASSQDSGSYEQYF. V usage is TRBV5-1 and J usage is TRBJ2-7, with D tentatively TRBD1 (6 bases). Germline loops: CDR1 SGHRS, CDR2 YFSETQ. Deletions cut 4 bases from V and 0 bases from J, with 11 bases between. There are 14 residues in the CDR3.

This chain uses TRBV11-2 with TRBJ2-1; 12 nucleotides match TRBD2. The CDR3 spans 16 residues. After removal of 5 bases from V and 5 bases from J, the junction contained 7 bases not matched to a gene. Germline V CDR1 and CDR2: SGHAT, FQNNGV. The CDR3 DNA follows: TGTGCCAGCAGCGGCCGGACTAGCGGGGACCACAATGAGCAGTTCTTC. Its translation is CASSGRTSGDHNEQFF.

This sequence joins TRBV28 and TRBJ1-5, with D possibly being TRBD1 (6 bases). CDR1 MDHEN and CDR2 SYDVKM come from the germline V gene. The V gene lost 1 base and the J gene lost 5 bases, with 18 bases spanning the gap. The CDR3 length is 17 residues. This chain's CDR3 is CASSLFFFRQADQPQHF. The CDR3 DNA is TGTGCCAGCAGTTTATTTTTCTTCCGACAGGCTGATCAGCCCCAGCATTTT.

The chain links TRBV6-1 to TRBJ2-1, with 8 bases lining up with TRBD1. Unmatched junction bases numbered 9, after V lost 4 bases and J lost 10 bases. This CDR3 contains 14 residues. The germline V gene encodes CDR1 MNHNS and CDR2 SASEGT. CDR3 protein: CASSARTGNREQFF. CDR3 nucleotide sequence: TGTGCCAGCAGTGCCCGGACAGGGAATCGGGAGCAGTTCTTC.

Details on this clone: The final CDR3 position lacks the conserved phenylalanine or tryptophan, pointing to a likely read error. The DNA is omitted, as the CDR3 cannot be located on it reliably, and the CDR3 follows TCRdb's listing. The chain recombines TRBV4-1 with TRBJ1-1; the D call in the table, TRBD1, was not verified against the DNA. The CDR3 contains 12 residues when both ends are counted. Germline V gene data show CDR1 as MGHRA and CDR2 as YSYEKL. CDR3 in amino acids: CASSQGGEVMIL.

The chain recombines TRBV28 with TRBJ2-7, with 7 nucleotides matching TRBD1. The CDR3 is 19 residues long. CDR1 is MDHEN, CDR2 SYDVKM, per germline. With 4 bases clipped from V and 0 bases from J, the junction kept 18 bases outside the gene matches. CDR3 protein: CASSYYHHPLTGSSYEQYF. The DNA for the CDR3 is TGTGCCAGCAGTTACTACCACCATCCGCTGACAGGGTCCTCCTACGAGCAGTACTTC.